The entry that follows covers one T cell receptor beta chain sequence. The source of the sample is a study of blood T cell repertoires in COVID-19. Study in general: Sources were T cells, B-cell-depleted T cells, or PBMCs; the material itself was cDNA or gDNA.

Germline V CDR1 and CDR2: SGHRS, YFSETQ. The V end lost 1 base, the J end lost 5 bases, and 13 bases lay between the germline ends. The CDR3 has 16 amino acids. Clones were read by immunoSEQ multiplex PCR, and TCRdb kept only the in-frame ones, dropping some. The top ten hold more than 2.5% of the sample, which has about 140,000 clones, about 88% seen once. Sequenced sample: peripheral blood. The TCR was taken from a human donor with COVID-19, enrolled during active disease. The donor label of this sample is uncertain. The chain has TRBV5-1 and TRBJ1-6; D unresolved. The CDR3 nucleotides are TGCGCCAGCAGCTTGTGGTTTGCCATAGATAATTCACCCCTCCACTTT. It specifies CASSLWFAIDNSPLHF.